The 12 T cell receptor beta chains below were found in one sample sequenced in a study of T-cell memory formation after mild COVID-19. Using its own MiXCR run on the 5' RACE reads, TCRdb lists one record per CDR3 protein. The data contain 350,000 to 450,000 distinct CDR3 sequences, 20% to 25% of them singletons. Material: PBMCs or a T cell subset sorted from them (not recorded which). These receptors were obtained from an adult woman who had mild COVID-19 (a few samples of this study predate the infection). Cell type and time point are not known.

The V gene is TRBV6-5, the J gene TRBJ2-7, with 8 nucleotides matching TRBD1. Germline CDR1 and CDR2: MNHEY and SVGAGI. This CDR3 contains 15 residues. V trimming: 4 bases; J trimming: 0 bases; junction bases outside the gene matches: 5. The CDR3 loop reads CASSSRGQASYEQYF. CDR3 in DNA: TGTGCCAGCAGTTCCCGGGGACAGGCCTCCTACGAGCAGTACTTC.

V usage is TRBV4-1 and J usage is TRBJ1-4, with D unresolved. With 8 bases removed from V and 0 bases from J, the gap between germline ends came to 13 bases. The CDR3 contains 15 residues. CDR1 is MGHRA, CDR2 YSYEKL, per germline. DNA of the CDR3: TGCGCCAGCGGGGAGGCAGCAACAACTAATGAAAAACTGTTTTTT. It translates to CASGEAATTNEKLFF.

This chain joins TRBV10-3 and TRBJ2-7; a possible D gene is TRBD1 (6 bases). The CDR3 has 15 amino acids. Trimming took off 2 bases at V and 3 bases at J, with 14 bases between the two ends. Germline V gives CDR1 ENHRY, CDR2 SYGVKD. The CDR3 DNA follows: TGTGCCATCAGTGAGCCTTCAACAGGGCTCTACGAGCAGTACTTC. This translates into CAISEPSTGLYEQYF.

The chain carries TRBV12-3 or TRBV12-4 and TRBJ1-1; D gene ambiguous. V was shortened by 3 bases and J by 3 bases, with 8 bases between the two germline ends. The CDR3 runs to 13 residues. Here the CDR3 reads CASSLARDTEAFF. CDR3 nucleotides: TGTGCCAGCAGTTTGGCCCGCGACACTGAAGCTTTCTTT.

Ten or more counts support this clonotype. The gene calls are TRBV7-9 and TRBJ2-7, with 9 bases fitting TRBD2. The CDR3 runs 16 residues. CDR1 and CDR2 from the germline V gene are SEHNR and FQNEAQ (reference sequence). Trimming cost V 1 base and J 3 bases; bases outside gene matches: 7. The CDR3 loop reads CASSLVGLARDYEQYF. The DNA for the CDR3 is TGTGCCAGCAGCTTAGTAGGACTAGCGAGGGACTACGAGCAGTACTTC.

This clonotype was counted between two and nine times. The J gene is TRBJ2-7, the V gene TRBV2, with TRBD1 matching over 8 bases. CDR1 and CDR2 (germline): SNHLY, FYNNEI. V shed 6 bases and J 5 bases; nucleotides not matched to a gene: 12. This CDR3 has 15 amino acids. The CDR3 protein is CASRIPGQVIHEQYF. The CDR3 DNA reads TGTGCCAGCAGAATTCCGGGACAGGTGATCCACGAGCAGTACTTC.

The chain links TRBV20-1 to TRBJ1-4; unclear D gene. CDR1 and CDR2 (germline): DFQATT, SNEGSKA (reference sequence). The CDR3 is made up of 14 amino acids. The V gene lost 5 bases and the J gene lost 1 base, with 11 bases spanning the gap. CDR3 coding DNA: TGCAGTGCTCACCGGGGAGGAACTAATGAAAAACTGTTTTTT. This translates into CSAHRGGTNEKLFF.

This clonotype occurred many times. The gene calls are TRBV20-1 and TRBJ2-5, with 11 nucleotides matching TRBD2. Trimming removed 5 bases from V and 5 bases from J; junction bases left unmatched: 10. This CDR3 comprises 15 residues. From germline, CDR1 is DFQATT and CDR2 SNEGSKA (reference sequence). DNA of the CDR3: TGCAGTGCTCCTTACCTAGCGGGAGGACCGGAGACCCAGTACTTC. Translated: CSAPYLAGGPETQYF.

This chain joins TRBV5-5 and TRBJ1-2; D is ambiguous. CDR3 size: 13 residues. CDR1 is SGHKS and CDR2 is YYEKEE in the germline V gene (reference sequence). V lost 3 bases to trimming and J lost 0 bases, with 6 bases between them. The CDR3 sequence: CASSSTANYGYTF. The CDR3 DNA follows: TGTGCCAGCAGCTCGACGGCTAACTATGGCTACACCTTC.

The chain uses TRBV4-1 and TRBJ2-7, with D hard to call. V was cut by 4 bases and J by 1 base, with 20 bases left in between. This CDR3 region has 17 residues. Germline CDR1 reads MGHRA; CDR2 reads YSYEKL. The CDR3 loop reads CASSPYYGAVRSYEQYF. The CDR3 region has the DNA TGCGCCAGCAGCCCTTATTACGGTGCAGTAAGGTCCTACGAGCAGTACTTC.

This clonotype has a single count. The rearrangement uses TRBV30 and TRBJ1-1; unclear D gene. The V end lost 2 bases, the J end lost 1 base, and 11 bases lay between the germline ends. This CDR3 has 14 residues. The germline V gene encodes CDR1 GTSNPN and CDR2 SVGIG (reference sequence). This CDR3 reads CAWSKGQKNTEAFF. The CDR3 DNA reads TGTGCCTGGAGTAAAGGGCAGAAGAACACTGAAGCTTTCTTT. The full variable domain, completed using reference TRBV30 and TRBJ1-1, is SQTIHQWPATLVQPVGSPLSLECTVEGTSNPNLYWYRQAAGRGLQLLFYSVGIGQISSEVPQNLSASRPQDRQFILSSKKLLLSDSGFYLCAWSKGQKNTEAFFGQGTRLTVV.

This clonotype came up a few times. The chain recombines TRBV5-1 with TRBJ1-2, with 8 bases fitting TRBD1. Trimming at V came to 2 bases and at J to 8 bases, leaving 5 bases not matched to a gene. Germline-derived CDR1 and CDR2 are SGHRS and YFSETQ. The CDR3 is 13 amino acids. The CDR3 sequence is CASSFQGARGYTF. DNA for the CDR3: TGCGCCAGCAGCTTCCAGGGGGCGCGGGGCTACACCTTC.